Shown below are 25 T cell receptor beta chains from a single sample sequenced in a study of T cells in Graves' hyperthyroidism and ophthalmopathy. RNA transcripts yielded amplified TCR beta CDR3 regions. The TCR CDR3 was amplified in a first-round RT-PCR using the HTBI primer set. TCRdb re-analysed the multiplex PCR reads in MiXCR, keeping a single row per CDR3 protein. This table holds 550,000 to 800,000 distinct CDR3 sequences, 15% to 20% found once. Sequenced: blood. These receptors all come from a man between 18 and 29 years old with Graves' hyperthyroidism.

This clonotype was seen at least ten times. The genes are TRBV7-6 and TRBJ2-3; 9 nucleotides agree with TRBD2. V dropped 4 bases and J dropped 1; count of bases not matched to a gene: 6. Germline-derived CDR1 and CDR2 are SGHVS and FNYEAQ. The length of the CDR3 is 16 residues. The CDR3 loop is CASSSLAGVGTDTQYF. In DNA, the CDR3 is TGTGCCAGCAGCTCCTTAGCGGGAGTGGGCACAGATACGCAGTATTTT.

This clonotype was observed at least ten times. The chain links TRBV20-1 to TRBJ2-7; 9 bases map to TRBD1. V shed 4 bases, J shed 7 bases, and the junction held 11 bases outside the gene matches. In germline, CDR1 is DFQATT, CDR2 SNEGSKA (reference sequence). CDR3 size: 14 residues. Here the CDR3 reads CSATGQGISKEQYF. CDR3 nucleotide sequence: TGCAGTGCTACGGGACAGGGCATCTCTAAAGAGCAGTACTTC.

This chain joins TRBV20-1 and TRBJ2-4; D is possibly TRBD1 (6 bases). This CDR3 contains 15 residues. Germline CDR1 reads DFQATT; CDR2 reads SNEGSKA (reference sequence). The V and J ends lost 3 bases and 0 bases respectively, with 12 bases between them. DNA for the CDR3: TGCAGTGCTAGTCCGGACAGTACAGCCAAAAACATTCAGTACTTC. Translation: CSASPDSTAKNIQYF.

In this sample, this clonotype turned up many times. The rearrangement joins TRBV20-1 to TRBJ2-1, with TRBD2 matching over 11 bases. The germline V gene encodes CDR1 DFQATT and CDR2 SNEGSKA (reference sequence). The ends lost 1 base at V and 8 bases at J; junction bases unmatched: 16. The CDR3 spans 18 residues. The CDR3 DNA reads as TGCAGTGCTAGAGGGGGGAGTGGGGCTAGCGGGAGGACCGATGAGCAGTTCTTC. Protein sequence: CSARGGSGASGRTDEQFF.

This clonotype occurred a few times. This chain uses TRBV10-3 with TRBJ1-4; 7 bases agree with TRBD1. The germline V gene encodes CDR1 ENHRY and CDR2 SYGVKD. The CDR3 length is 13 residues. V lost 3 bases, J lost 10 bases, and 5 bases stayed unmatched. CDR3 loop: CAISETEGAKLFF. CDR3 DNA: TGTGCCATCAGTGAAACGGAGGGGGCAAAACTGTTTTTT.

This chain uses TRBV9 with TRBJ2-1; 8 bases match TRBD2. V shed 3 bases and J 9 bases; nucleotides not matched to a gene: 14. The germline gives CDR1 SGDLS, CDR2 YYNGEE. This CDR3 has 16 amino acids. In DNA, the CDR3 is TGTGCCAGCAGCGCCGAAGGGGGACTAGTAAGGGTTGAGCAGTTCTTC. Translated: CASSAEGGLVRVEQFF.

The sample holds a few counts of this clonotype. The V and J genes are TRBV4-1 and TRBJ1-5; D possibly corresponds to TRBD1 (5 bases). V was clipped by 0 bases and J by 4 bases, with 10 bases between them. Germline lookup yields CDR1 MGHRA and CDR2 YSYEKL. The CDR3 loop spans 15 amino acids. The CDR3 DNA sequence: TGCGCCAGCAGCCAAGAAGGGGTCGTGAATCAGCCCCAGCATTTT. Protein: CASSQEGVVNQPQHF.

This clonotype was seen a few times. V is TRBV20-1 and J is TRBJ2-7; D remains unclear. Trimming cost V 0 bases and J 0 bases, with 15 bases left between them. CDR1 DFQATT and CDR2 SNEGSKA come from the germline V gene (reference sequence). This CDR3 has 16 amino acids. The CDR3 is CSARDLGGTSSYEQYF. In DNA form, the CDR3 reads TGCAGTGCTAGAGATCTGGGTGGAACCAGCTCCTACGAGCAGTACTTC.

This chain links TRBV10-3 with TRBJ2-1; D is tentatively TRBD1 or TRBD2 (5 bases each). V was clipped by 6 bases and J by 2 bases, with 14 bases between them. Germline values: CDR1 ENHRY, CDR2 SYGVKD. The CDR3 extends over 15 amino acids. CDR3 bases: TGTGCCATCAGCCAACAGGTGGGGGCCTACAATGAGCAGTTCTTC. It is translated as CAISQQVGAYNEQFF.

This clonotype has ten or more counts. V gene TRBV12-3 or TRBV12-4 combines with J gene TRBJ1-2, with D unresolved. This CDR3 spans 14 amino acids. V was trimmed by 7 bases and J by 6 bases, leaving 18 bases between them. For the CDR3, the DNA is TGTGCCAGCACCTTCGCTCGAGTTAGGCATGGCTACACCTTC. Protein: CASTFARVRHGYTF.

This clonotype was recorded at least ten times. The rearrangement uses TRBV30 and TRBJ2-3, with D tentatively TRBD1 or TRBD2 (5 bases each). Germline CDR1 GTSNPN, CDR2 SVGIG (reference sequence). The CDR3 consists of 14 residues. The V and J ends lost 0 bases and 2 bases respectively, with 9 bases between them. The CDR3, as DNA: TGTGCCTGGAGTGTGACGGGACCCACAGATACGCAGTATTTT. Translated, it gives CAWSVTGPTDTQYF.

The rearrangement uses TRBV28 and TRBJ2-1; D gene uncertain. The CDR3 contains 12 residues. V was clipped by 5 bases and J by 9 bases, with 11 bases between them. CDR1 is MDHEN and CDR2 is SYDVKM in the germline V gene. CDR3 residues: CASSPFFPEQFF. CDR3 bases: TGTGCCAGCAGTCCTTTTTTCCCTGAGCAGTTCTTC. The variable domain in full, completed from reference TRBV28 and TRBJ2-1, reads DVKVTQSSRYLVKRTGEKVFLECVQDMDHENMFWYRQDPGLGLRLIYFSYDVKMKEKGDIPEGYSVSREKKERFSLILESASTNQTSMYLCASSPFFPEQFFGPGTRLTVL.

In this sample, this clonotype turned up a few times. The CDR3 is CAIRLAVSTDTQYF. The CDR3 DNA sequence: TGTGCCATCAGACTAGCCGTTAGCACAGATACGCAGTATTTT. The J gene is TRBJ2-3, the V gene TRBV10-3; maybe TRBD2 (6 bases). In germline, CDR1 is ENHRY, CDR2 SYGVKD. The germline V and J ends were trimmed by 6 bases and 0 bases, with 10 bases remaining between them. The CDR3 extends over 14 amino acids.

In this sample, this clonotype turned up many times. The chain carries TRBV7-8 and TRBJ1-2, with 9 bases aligning to TRBD1. The CDR3 contains 15 residues. Unmatched junction bases numbered 6, after V lost 4 bases and J lost 3 bases. CDR1 is SGHVS and CDR2 is FQNEAQ in the germline V gene. This CDR3 reads CASSSEQGAHYGYTF. The CDR3 coding sequence is TGTGCCAGCAGCTCCGAACAGGGGGCCCACTATGGCTACACCTTC. Complete variable domain (other parts from reference TRBV7-8 and TRBJ1-2): GAGVSQSPRYKVAKRGQDVALRCDPISGHVSLFWYQQALGQGPEFLTYFQNEAQLDKSGLPSDRFFAERPEGSVSTLKIQRTQQEDSAVYLCASSSEQGAHYGYTFGSGTRLTVV.

This clonotype was seen a handful of times. V and J are TRBV6-2 or TRBV6-3 and TRBJ2-1; no firm D call. The CDR3 totals 14 residues. V lost 5 bases, J lost 0 bases, and 8 bases lay in between. Germline values: CDR1 MNHEY, CDR2 SVGEGT. CDR3 sequence (DNA): TGTGCCAGCAGTCGTTTCGGCTCCTACAATGAGCAGTTCTTC. Translation gives CASSRFGSYNEQFF.

The chain has TRBV27 and TRBJ2-5; TRBD1 matches at 8 bases. Per germline, CDR1 MNHEY and CDR2 SMNVEV (reference sequence). Trimming took 7 bases from V and 3 from J; bases not matched to a gene: 1. This CDR3 has 12 amino acids. The CDR3 sequence: CASMDREETQYF. CDR3 sequence (DNA): TGTGCCAGCATGGACAGGGAAGAGACCCAGTACTTC.

The chain has TRBV9 and TRBJ2-1, with TRBD2 matching 7 bases. CDR1 and CDR2 (germline): SGDLS, YYNGEE. The CDR3 is 16 residues long. V shed 4 bases and J 2 bases; nucleotides not matched to a gene: 9. The CDR3 DNA is TGTGCCAGCAGCCTAAGCGGGAAGACCCCCTACAATGAGCAGTTCTTC. The encoded protein is CASSLSGKTPYNEQFF.

The gene calls are TRBV20-1 and TRBJ2-7; D might be TRBD2 (5 bases). There are 12 residues in the CDR3. Germline loops: CDR1 DFQATT, CDR2 SNEGSKA (reference sequence). The CDR3 spells CTPDGDSYEQYF. For the CDR3, the DNA is TGCACCCCGGACGGGGACTCCTACGAGCAGTACTTC.

Many counts were recorded for this clonotype. The rearrangement uses TRBV12-5 and TRBJ1-1, with 8 bases lining up with TRBD1. From germline, CDR1 is LGHNT and CDR2 FRNRAP. The CDR3 length is 15 residues. The junction had 10 bases not matched to a gene; V was cut back by 6 bases and J by 4 bases. CDR3 residues: CASGQTGGGGTEAFF. The CDR3 region has the DNA TGTGCTAGTGGCCAAACAGGGGGAGGGGGCACTGAAGCTTTCTTT.

This clonotype has at least ten counts. V is TRBV29-1 and J is TRBJ2-1, with D possibly being TRBD1 (8 bases). Germline CDR1 reads SQVTM; CDR2 reads ANQGSEA. Trimming took off 6 bases at V and 3 bases at J, with 15 bases between the two ends. The CDR3 runs 14 residues. CDR3 DNA sequence: TGCAGCGTCCCGGACAGGGACTACTACAATGAGCAGTTCTTC. Translated: CSVPDRDYYNEQFF.

The chain carries TRBV15 and TRBJ1-5; TRBD1 is a possible D gene (6 bases). Germline V lookup: CDR1 LNHNV, CDR2 YYDKDF (reference sequence). V shed 3 bases and J shed 5 bases, with 20 bases lying between them. The CDR3 covers 17 residues. The CDR3: CATSSETGYRVDQPQHF. In DNA form, the CDR3 reads TGTGCCACCAGCAGTGAAACAGGGTACCGGGTAGATCAGCCCCAGCATTTT. Full variable domain (remainder filled in from reference TRBV15 and TRBJ1-5): DAMVIQNPRYQVTQFGKPVTLSCSQTLNHNVMYWYQQKSSQAPKLLFHYYDKDFNNEADTPDNFQSRRPNTSFCFLDIRSPGLGDTAMYLCATSSETGYRVDQPQHFGDGTRLSIL.

Points on this clonotype: Possible read error: a much larger clone is one base away. V and J are TRBV11-3 and TRBJ2-5; TRBD1 or TRBD2 may be the D gene (6 bases each). The CDR3 consists of 15 residues. Germline lookup yields CDR1 SGHNT and CDR2 YENEEA. The CDR3, as DNA: TGTGCCTGCAGAGCCTCTAGGGGGGCATGGGAGACCCAGTACTTC. It yields the protein CACRASRGAWETQYF.

At least ten counts were recorded for this clonotype. V is TRBV7-2 and J is TRBJ2-2; no clear D. Trimming took 7 bases from V and 6 from J, leaving 18 bases between them. In germline, CDR1 is SGHTA, CDR2 FQGNSA. This CDR3 is built from 15 residues. The CDR3 region has the DNA TGTGCCAGCACCCTAAGAGGACCCTCTGCCGGGGAGCTGTTTTTT. This gives the protein CASTLRGPSAGELFF.

This clonotype was detected only a few times. V and J are TRBV29-1 and TRBJ2-5, with D maybe TRBD2 (6 bases). With 7 bases removed from V and 5 bases from J, the gap between germline ends came to 14 bases. Germline V gene lookup returns CDR1 SQVTM and CDR2 ANQGSEA. The length of the CDR3 is 12 residues. CDR3 protein: CSASEGWETQYF. CDR3 sequence (DNA): TGCAGCGCGTCGGAGGGGTGGGAGACCCAGTACTTC.

The chain carries TRBV6-1 and TRBJ2-7; possible D gene TRBD2, 6 bases. Per the germline V gene, CDR1 is MNHNS and CDR2 is SASEGT. This CDR3 has 15 amino acids. Trimming took 3 bases from V and 5 from J, leaving 17 bases between them. CDR3 loop: CASSDIFSGRNEQYF. DNA of the CDR3: TGTGCCAGCAGTGATATATTTAGCGGAAGAAACGAGCAGTACTTC.